Here is one T cell receptor (beta chain) with its context. Its antigen is undetermined. This sample is drawn from a study of cytomegalovirus exposure and HLA in healthy donors. Study observations and caveats: With DRB1 most and HLA-C fewest, TCR association rates differed between HLA loci in a later analysis.

PCR involved 60 Vbeta and 13 Jbeta primers. Profiling relied on immunoSEQ multiplex PCR, and the TCRdb table lists in-frame clones only, not all of them. Altogether 270,000 or so clones are present, about nine tenths being singletons, with the ten largest covering roughly 4%. Looked up from germline, CDR1 is SGHNT and CDR2 is YENEEA. The V and J ends lost 5 bases and 2 bases, in that order; junction bases with no gene match: 6. CDR3 length equals 14 residues. The specimen was PBMCs. This TCR was sampled from a man aged 40-49 years in good health and CMV-seropositive. This rearrangement joins TRBV11-3 to TRBJ2-7; TRBD1 aligns across 7 bases. The CDR3 bases are TGTGCCAGCAGCCACCGGGACAGTCCCTACGAGCAGTACTTC. Protein product: CASSHRDSPYEQYF.